The 18 T cell receptor beta chains below all came from one sample that was sequenced in a study of human T cells and chemical hapten exposure. Time point meaning: patch test 3, about 24 weeks after DPC sensitization. Described treatment: therapeutic diphenylcyclopropenone sensitization with weekly scalp DPC. Extraction of total RNA was performed on unfractionated whole blood. TCRdb fed the RACE reads into MiXCR, producing one record per CDR3 protein. The table has some 39,000 distinct CDR3 sequences, over 7.5% seen once; the top ten hold over 20%. This sample comprised whole blood, obtained in connection with sensitization to the hapten diphenylcyclopropenone (DPC). These receptors all stem from a man aged 50-59 years with alopecia areata. Some clones in this sample may be carry-over from other donors' samples.

This clonotype was detected a few times. The rearrangement joins TRBV28 to TRBJ2-3, with 7 nucleotides matching TRBD2. Germline V lookup: CDR1 MDHEN, CDR2 SYDVKM. The length of the CDR3 is 18 residues. With 7 bases clipped from V and 2 bases from J, the junction kept 18 bases outside the gene matches. CDR3: CASTTHETSRRVTDTQYF. CDR3 DNA sequence: TGTGCCAGCACAACCCATGAGACTAGCAGAAGAGTCACAGATACGCAGTATTTT.

There are many counts of this clonotype. This chain connects TRBV6-1 to TRBJ1-3; D ambiguous. Trimming left V 4 bases short and J 0 bases short, with 10 bases between. CDR1 MNHNS and CDR2 SASEGT come from the germline V gene. This CDR3 contains 15 residues. CDR3 protein: CASSGGLISGNTIYF. In DNA, the CDR3 is TGTGCCAGCAGTGGAGGACTGATCTCTGGAAACACCATATATTTT.

This clonotype was observed many times. This chain joins TRBV7-9 and TRBJ2-5; 7 nucleotides agree with TRBD1. Germline V lookup: CDR1 SEHNR, CDR2 FQNEAQ (reference sequence). Trimming at V came to 2 bases and at J to 4 bases, leaving 4 bases not matched to a gene. The CDR3 consists of 14 residues. The CDR3 DNA is TGTGCCAGCAGCTTAATGGGACAGCCAGAGACCCAGTACTTC. Translated: CASSLMGQPETQYF.

This rearrangement joins TRBV28 to TRBJ2-1, with D tentatively TRBD1 or TRBD2 (5 bases each). Trimming stripped 6 bases from V and 8 bases from J, with 17 bases between. Germline CDR1 MDHEN, CDR2 SYDVKM. CDR3 length: 14 residues. CDR3 nucleotide sequence: TGTGCCAGCAGCCCCCTTGGGGGAGTCCATGAGCAGTTCTTC. This translates into CASSPLGGVHEQFF.

The chain uses TRBV5-1 and TRBJ1-2, with 7 bases that match TRBD1. Looked up from germline, CDR1 is SGHRS and CDR2 is YFSETQ. With 4 bases clipped from V and 4 bases from J, the junction kept 10 bases outside the gene matches. The CDR3 consists of 15 residues. CDR3 in DNA: TGCGCCAGCAGCCCGGAGGGGGCCGGATTCTATGGCTACACCTTC. It specifies CASSPEGAGFYGYTF.

This clonotype has at least ten counts. The rearrangement joins TRBV20-1 to TRBJ2-3, with D possibly being TRBD1 (5 bases). Germline loops: CDR1 DFQATT, CDR2 SNEGSKA (reference sequence). The CDR3 is 14 amino acids. V shed 2 bases and J shed 6 bases, with 15 bases lying between them. CDR3 DNA sequence: TGCAGTGCTAGAAATCCAGGGAAATACGATACGCAGTATTTT. It yields the protein CSARNPGKYDTQYF.

This chain uses TRBV7-9 with TRBJ2-2; TRBD2 is a possible D gene (6 bases). This CDR3 has 16 amino acids. Deletions cut 1 base from V and 3 bases from J, with 12 bases between. Per germline, CDR1 SEHNR and CDR2 FQNEAQ (reference sequence). The CDR3 sequence: CASSLVAGRYTGELFF. CDR3 in DNA: TGTGCCAGCAGCTTAGTCGCGGGAAGATACACCGGGGAGCTGTTTTTT.

The chain recombines TRBV20-1 with TRBJ2-7; 10 bases map to TRBD2. With V trimmed by 6 bases and J by 2 bases, 7 bases remained unmatched. Germline CDR1 is DFQATT and CDR2 is SNEGSKA (reference sequence). The CDR3 has 14 residues. CDR3 nucleotides: TGCAGTGCACGGAGACTAGCGGGTACCTACGAGCAGTACTTC. Translated, it gives CSARRLAGTYEQYF.

At least ten counts were recorded for this clonotype. V and J are TRBV4-3 and TRBJ1-1; TRBD1 aligns across 7 bases. CDR1 LGHNA and CDR2 YSLEER come from the germline V gene. This CDR3 contains 14 residues. J lost 4 bases, V lost 2 bases, and 4 bases had no gene match. Here the CDR3 reads CASSQLQGFTEAFF. DNA of the CDR3: TGCGCCAGCAGCCAATTACAGGGGTTCACTGAAGCTTTCTTT.

This clonotype was counted at least ten times. The CDR3 here is CASSFVGDEQFF. CDR3 DNA sequence: TGTGCCAGCAGCTTCGTGGGGGATGAGCAGTTCTTC. The chain joins TRBV7-9 to TRBJ2-1, with D perhaps being TRBD1 or TRBD2 (5 bases each). The CDR3 is made up of 12 amino acids. V was shortened by 3 bases and J by 8 bases, with 8 bases between the two germline ends. Germline V lookup: CDR1 SEHNR, CDR2 FQNEAQ (reference sequence).

By share of the sample, this clonotype is medium-sized. The chain has TRBV29-1 and TRBJ2-7; either TRBD1 or TRBD2 may fit D (6 bases each). The ends were cut back, 7 bases at V and 5 bases at J, with 15 bases in the middle. This CDR3 comprises 12 residues. Germline V gene sequence: CDR1 SQVTM, CDR2 ANQGSEA. As DNA, the CDR3 is TGCAGCGGCCGAGGGGGGACTGACGAGCAGTACTTC. It translates to CSGRGGTDEQYF.

The V gene is TRBV10-3, the J gene TRBJ1-5; unclear D gene. The V end was cut by 11 bases, the J end by 4 bases, with 15 bases between. This CDR3 is 13 amino acids long. CDR1 is ENHRY and CDR2 is SYGVKD in the germline V gene. CDR3 in DNA: TGTGCCGCACGGAATCCGGGAAATCAGCCCCAGCATTTT. Amino acid sequence: CAARNPGNQPQHF.

This clonotype was observed many times. The chain recombines TRBV12-3 or TRBV12-4 with TRBJ1-4; TRBD1 matches at 9 bases. This CDR3 has 14 amino acids. J lost 3 bases, V lost 9 bases, and 5 bases had no gene match. CDR3 bases: TGTGCCAGTTGGGACAGGGCGGCTAATGAAAAACTGTTTTTT. This codes for CASWDRAANEKLFF.

This clonotype was counted a few times. The chain combines TRBV18 with TRBJ1-2, with 9 positions matching TRBD1. Germline-derived CDR1 and CDR2 are KGHSH and LQKENI. The CDR3 spans 15 residues. With V trimmed by 3 bases and J by 6 bases, 8 bases remained unmatched. CDR3 sequence (DNA): TGTGCCAGCTCACCGGTACCGGGACAGGGCAATGGCTACACCTTC. Encoded protein: CASSPVPGQGNGYTF.

This clonotype was picked up many times. CDR3 DNA sequence: TGTGCCAGCAGCGTGACAGGGATGGAGACCCAGTACTTC. It codes for CASSVTGMETQYF. The genes are TRBV7-9 and TRBJ2-5, with 7 positions matching TRBD1. Germline V gene data show CDR1 as SEHNR and CDR2 as FQNEAQ (reference sequence). The CDR3 covers 13 residues. J gave up 5 bases and V 5 bases, and 5 bases lay outside the gene matches.

The chain employs TRBV10-3 and TRBJ2-7, with 12 bases lining up with TRBD2. The CDR3 loop spans 13 amino acids. The germline V gene encodes CDR1 ENHRY and CDR2 SYGVKD. With V trimmed by 10 bases and J by 3 bases, 4 bases remained unmatched. CDR3 region: CATLAGGNYEQYF. The CDR3 DNA follows: TGTGCCACCCTAGCGGGAGGGAACTACGAGCAGTACTTC.

The table lists this clonotype with many counts. Here the CDR3 reads CASSYRREGTEAFF. The CDR3 DNA sequence: TGTGCCAGCAGTTACCGCAGGGAAGGCACTGAAGCTTTCTTT. The chain links TRBV6-5 to TRBJ1-1; D might be TRBD1 (5 bases). The V gene's germline CDR1 is MNHEY and CDR2 SVGAGI. The germline V and J ends were trimmed by 2 bases and 4 bases, with 11 bases remaining between them. The CDR3 covers 14 residues.

This rearrangement joins TRBV29-1 to TRBJ2-7; D tentatively reads TRBD1 or TRBD2 (5 bases each). The V end lost 4 bases, the J end lost 3 bases, and 10 bases lay between the germline ends. CDR3 length equals 12 residues. Germline lookup yields CDR1 SQVTM and CDR2 ANQGSEA. The CDR3 here is CSVAGDGYEQYF. CDR3 DNA sequence: TGCAGCGTTGCCGGGGACGGCTACGAGCAGTACTTC.